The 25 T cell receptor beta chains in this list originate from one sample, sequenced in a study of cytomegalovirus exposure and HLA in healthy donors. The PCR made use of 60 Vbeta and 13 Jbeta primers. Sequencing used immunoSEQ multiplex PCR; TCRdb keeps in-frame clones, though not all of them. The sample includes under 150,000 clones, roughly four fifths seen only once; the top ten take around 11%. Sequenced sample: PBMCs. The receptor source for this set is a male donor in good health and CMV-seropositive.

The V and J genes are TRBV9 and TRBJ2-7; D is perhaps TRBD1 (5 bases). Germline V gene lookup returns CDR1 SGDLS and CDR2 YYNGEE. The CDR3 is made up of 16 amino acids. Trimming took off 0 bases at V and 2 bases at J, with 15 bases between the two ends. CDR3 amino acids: CASSVGGRAQTYEQYF. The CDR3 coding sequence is TGTGCCAGCAGCGTAGGGGGCAGGGCCCAAACCTACGAGCAGTACTTC. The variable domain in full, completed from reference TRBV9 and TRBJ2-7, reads DSGVTQTPKHLITATGQRVTLRCSPRSGDLSVYWYQQSLDQGLQFLIQYYNGEERAKGNILERFSAQQFPDLHSELNLSSLELGDSALYFCASSVGGRAQTYEQYFGPGTRLTVT.

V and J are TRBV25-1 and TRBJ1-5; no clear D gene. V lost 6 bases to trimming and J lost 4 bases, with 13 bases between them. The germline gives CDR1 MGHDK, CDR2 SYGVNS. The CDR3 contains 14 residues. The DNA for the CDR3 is TGTGCCAGCAGAGTAAGCAGGCCAAATCAGCCCCAGCATTTT. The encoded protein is CASRVSRPNQPQHF.

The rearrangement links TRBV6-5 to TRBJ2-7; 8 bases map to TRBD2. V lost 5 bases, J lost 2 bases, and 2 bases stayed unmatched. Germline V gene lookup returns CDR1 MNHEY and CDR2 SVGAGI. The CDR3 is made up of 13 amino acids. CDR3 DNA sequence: TGTGCCAGCAGTGGGACTAGTGCCTACGAGCAGTACTTC. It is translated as CASSGTSAYEQYF.

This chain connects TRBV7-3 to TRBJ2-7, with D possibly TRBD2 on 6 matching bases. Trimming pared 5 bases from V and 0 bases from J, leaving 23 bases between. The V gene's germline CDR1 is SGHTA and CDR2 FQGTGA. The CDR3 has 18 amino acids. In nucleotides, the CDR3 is TGTGCCAGCAGCCCCCGGGCGGGGATTAGGCAAACCTCCTACGAGCAGTACTTC. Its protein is CASSPRAGIRQTSYEQYF.

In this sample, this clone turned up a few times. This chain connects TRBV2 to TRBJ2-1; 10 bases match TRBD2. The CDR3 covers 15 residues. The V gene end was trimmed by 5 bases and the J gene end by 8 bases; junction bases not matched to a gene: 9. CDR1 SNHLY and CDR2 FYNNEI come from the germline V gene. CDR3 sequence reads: CASSRLAGEGYEQFF. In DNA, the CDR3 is TGTGCCAGCAGTCGGCTAGCGGGAGAGGGCTATGAGCAGTTCTTC.

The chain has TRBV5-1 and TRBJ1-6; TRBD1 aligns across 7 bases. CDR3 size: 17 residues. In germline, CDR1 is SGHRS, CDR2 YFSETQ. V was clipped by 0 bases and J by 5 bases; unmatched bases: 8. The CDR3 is CASSLVVGTANNSPLHF. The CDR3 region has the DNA TGCGCCAGCAGCTTGGTAGTCGGGACAGCTAATAATTCACCCCTCCACTTT.

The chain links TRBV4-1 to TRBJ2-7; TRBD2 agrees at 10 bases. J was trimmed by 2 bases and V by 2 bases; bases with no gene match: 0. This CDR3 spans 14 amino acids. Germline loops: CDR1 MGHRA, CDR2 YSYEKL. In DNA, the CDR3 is TGCGCCAGCAGCCAACTAGCGGGAGCCTACGAGCAGTACTTC. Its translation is CASSQLAGAYEQYF.

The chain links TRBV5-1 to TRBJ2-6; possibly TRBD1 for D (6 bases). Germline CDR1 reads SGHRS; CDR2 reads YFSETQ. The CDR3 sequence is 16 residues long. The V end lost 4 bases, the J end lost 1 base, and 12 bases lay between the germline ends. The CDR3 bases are TGCGCCAGCAGCACTACAACAGGGTCTGGGGCCAACGTCCTGACTTTC. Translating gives CASSTTTGSGANVLTF.

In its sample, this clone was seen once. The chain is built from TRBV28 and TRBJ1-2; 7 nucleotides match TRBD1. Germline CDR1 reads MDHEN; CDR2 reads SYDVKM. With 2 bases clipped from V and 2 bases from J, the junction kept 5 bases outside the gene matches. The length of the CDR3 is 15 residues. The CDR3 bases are TGTGCCAGCAGTTTACGCGCAGGGGGGAACTATGGCTACACCTTC. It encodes CASSLRAGGNYGYTF.

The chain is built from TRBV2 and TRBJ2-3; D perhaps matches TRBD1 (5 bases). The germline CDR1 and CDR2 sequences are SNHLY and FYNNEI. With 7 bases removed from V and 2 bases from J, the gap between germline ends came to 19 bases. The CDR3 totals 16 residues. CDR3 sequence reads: CASKARRATLTDTQYF. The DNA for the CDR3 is TGTGCCAGCAAAGCCCGCAGGGCGACCCTCACAGATACGCAGTATTTT.

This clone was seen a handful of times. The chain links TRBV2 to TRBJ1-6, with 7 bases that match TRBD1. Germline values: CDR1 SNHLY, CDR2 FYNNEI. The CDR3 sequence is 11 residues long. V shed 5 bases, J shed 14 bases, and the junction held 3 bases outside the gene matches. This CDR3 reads CASSIGGALHF. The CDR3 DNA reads TGTGCCAGCAGTATAGGGGGCGCCCTCCACTTT.

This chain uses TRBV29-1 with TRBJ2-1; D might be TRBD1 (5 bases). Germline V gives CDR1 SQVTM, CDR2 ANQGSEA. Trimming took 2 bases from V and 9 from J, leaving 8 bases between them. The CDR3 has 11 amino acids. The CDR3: CSVELGLEQFF. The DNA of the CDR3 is TGCAGCGTTGAATTGGGGCTTGAGCAGTTCTTC.

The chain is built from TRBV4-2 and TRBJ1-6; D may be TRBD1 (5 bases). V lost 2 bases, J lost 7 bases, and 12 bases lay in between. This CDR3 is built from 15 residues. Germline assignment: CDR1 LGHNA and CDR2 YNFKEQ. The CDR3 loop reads CASSQKTGENSPLHF. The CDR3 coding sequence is TGTGCCAGCAGCCAAAAAACAGGAGAGAATTCACCCCTCCACTTT.

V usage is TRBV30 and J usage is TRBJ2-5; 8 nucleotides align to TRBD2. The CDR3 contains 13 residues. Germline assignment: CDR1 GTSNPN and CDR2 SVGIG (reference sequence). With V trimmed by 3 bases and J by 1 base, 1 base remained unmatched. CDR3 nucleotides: TGTGCCTGGAGCGGGACTAGCCAAGAGACCCAGTACTTC. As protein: CAWSGTSQETQYF.

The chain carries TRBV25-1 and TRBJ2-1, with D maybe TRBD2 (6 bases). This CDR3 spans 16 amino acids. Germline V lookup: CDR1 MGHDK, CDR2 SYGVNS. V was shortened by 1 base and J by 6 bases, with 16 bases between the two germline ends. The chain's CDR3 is CASSELGLASSNEQFF. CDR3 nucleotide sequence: TGTGCCAGCAGTGAATTGGGCCTAGCGAGTAGCAATGAGCAGTTCTTC.

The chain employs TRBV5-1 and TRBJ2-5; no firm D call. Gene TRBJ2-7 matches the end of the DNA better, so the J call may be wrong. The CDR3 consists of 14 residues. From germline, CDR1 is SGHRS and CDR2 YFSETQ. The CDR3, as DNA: TGCGCCAGCTCACCGGCGGTTACCACCTACGAGCAGTACTTC. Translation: CASSPAVTTYEQYF.

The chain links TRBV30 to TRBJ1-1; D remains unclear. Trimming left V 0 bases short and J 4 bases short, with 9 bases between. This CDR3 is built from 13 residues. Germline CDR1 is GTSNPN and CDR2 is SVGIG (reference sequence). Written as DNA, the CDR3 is TGTGCCTGGAGTGTTGGGGAGGGCACTGAAGCTTTCTTT. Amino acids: CAWSVGEGTEAFF. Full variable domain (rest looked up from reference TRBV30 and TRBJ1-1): SQTIHQWPATLVQPVGSPLSLECTVEGTSNPNLYWYRQAAGRGLQLLFYSVGIGQISSEVPQNLSASRPQDRQFILSSKKLLLSDSGFYLCAWSVGEGTEAFFGQGTRLTVV.

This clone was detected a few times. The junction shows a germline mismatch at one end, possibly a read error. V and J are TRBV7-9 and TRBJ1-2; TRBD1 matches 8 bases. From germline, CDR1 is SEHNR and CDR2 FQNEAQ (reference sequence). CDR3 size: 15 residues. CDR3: CSSSLGDRNSYGYTF. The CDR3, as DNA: TGTTCCAGCAGCTTAGGGGACAGGAACTCCTATGGCTACACCTTC.

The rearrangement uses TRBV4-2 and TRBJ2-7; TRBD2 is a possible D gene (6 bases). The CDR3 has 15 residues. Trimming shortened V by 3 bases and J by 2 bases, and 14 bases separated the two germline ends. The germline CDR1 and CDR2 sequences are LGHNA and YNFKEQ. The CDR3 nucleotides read TGTGCCAGCAGCCAGGGGGGAGCGGAAGCCTACGAGCAGTACTTC. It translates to CASSQGGAEAYEQYF.

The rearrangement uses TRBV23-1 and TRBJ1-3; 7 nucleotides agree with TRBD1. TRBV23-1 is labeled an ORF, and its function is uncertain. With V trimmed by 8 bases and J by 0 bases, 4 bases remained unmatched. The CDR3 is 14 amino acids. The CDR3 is CASYRGHSGNTIYF. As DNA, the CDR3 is TGCGCCAGCTACAGGGGACACTCTGGAAACACCATATATTTT.

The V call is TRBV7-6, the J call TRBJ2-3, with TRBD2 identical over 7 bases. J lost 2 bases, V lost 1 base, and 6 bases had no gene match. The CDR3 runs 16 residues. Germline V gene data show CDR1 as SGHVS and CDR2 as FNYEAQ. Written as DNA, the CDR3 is TGTGCCAGCAGCTTAGATCTAGCGGAGGTCACAGATACGCAGTATTTT. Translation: CASSLDLAEVTDTQYF.

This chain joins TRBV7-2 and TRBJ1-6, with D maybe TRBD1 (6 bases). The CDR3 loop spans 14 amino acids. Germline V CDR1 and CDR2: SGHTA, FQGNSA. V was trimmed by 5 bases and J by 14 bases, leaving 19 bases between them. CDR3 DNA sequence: TGTGCCAGCAGCGGAAGAACACAGGGTGGCGCCCTCCACTTT. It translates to CASSGRTQGGALHF.

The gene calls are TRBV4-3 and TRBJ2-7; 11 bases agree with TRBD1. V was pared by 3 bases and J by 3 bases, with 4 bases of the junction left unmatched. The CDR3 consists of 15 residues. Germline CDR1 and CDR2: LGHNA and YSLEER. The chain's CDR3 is CASSQPGQGVYEQYF. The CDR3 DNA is TGCGCCAGCAGCCAGCCGGGACAGGGGGTCTACGAGCAGTACTTC.

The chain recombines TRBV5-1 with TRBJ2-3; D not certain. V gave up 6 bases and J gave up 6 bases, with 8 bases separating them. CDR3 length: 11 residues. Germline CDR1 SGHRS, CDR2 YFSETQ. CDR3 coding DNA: TGCGCCAGCAACGTCGGGGATACGCAGTATTTT. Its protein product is CASNVGDTQYF.

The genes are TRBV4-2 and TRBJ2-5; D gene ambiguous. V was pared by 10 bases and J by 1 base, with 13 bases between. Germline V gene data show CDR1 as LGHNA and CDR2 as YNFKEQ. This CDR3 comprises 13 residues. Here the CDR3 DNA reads TGTGCCATTTTGGCGGTCCCCCAAGAGACCCAGTACTTC. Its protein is CAILAVPQETQYF.